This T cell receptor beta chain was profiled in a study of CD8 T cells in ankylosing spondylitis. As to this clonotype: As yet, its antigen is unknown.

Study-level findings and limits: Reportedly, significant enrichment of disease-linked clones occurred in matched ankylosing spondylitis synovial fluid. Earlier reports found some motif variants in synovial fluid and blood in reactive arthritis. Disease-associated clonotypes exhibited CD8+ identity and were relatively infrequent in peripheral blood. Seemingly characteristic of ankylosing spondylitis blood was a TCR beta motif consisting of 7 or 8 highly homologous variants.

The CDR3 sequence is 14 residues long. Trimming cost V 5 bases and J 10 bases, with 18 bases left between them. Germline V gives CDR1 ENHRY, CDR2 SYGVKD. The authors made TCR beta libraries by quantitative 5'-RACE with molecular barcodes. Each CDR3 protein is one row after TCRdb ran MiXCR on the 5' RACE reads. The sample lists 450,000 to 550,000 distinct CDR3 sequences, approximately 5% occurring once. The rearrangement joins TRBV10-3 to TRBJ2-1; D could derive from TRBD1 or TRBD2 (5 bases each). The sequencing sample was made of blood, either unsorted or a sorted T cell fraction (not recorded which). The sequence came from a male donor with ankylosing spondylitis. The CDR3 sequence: CAISFTRGSGEQFF. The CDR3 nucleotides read TGTGCCATCAGTTTTACTCGGGGCTCGGGAGAGCAGTTCTTC.